This T cell receptor beta chain appears in the sequencing data of a study of blood T cell repertoires in COVID-19. Germline V gene data show CDR1 as LGHNA and CDR2 as YNFKEQ. The CDR3 totals 19 residues. The V and J ends lost 0 bases and 11 bases, in that order; junction bases with no gene match: 19. Produced via immunoSEQ multiplex PCR; TCRdb's table is partial and in-frame only. Of tens of thousands of clones in the sample, approximately 89% were seen once. The specimen was peripheral blood. The chain joins TRBV4-2 to TRBJ1-1, with 12 positions matching TRBD1. The source is a man aged 55 to 70 with acute or convalescent COVID-19. CDR3 sequence (DNA): TGTGCCAGCAGCCAAGAAGTTCAAGGGACAGGGGGCATACCTACAGGGGCTTTCTTT. Translated, it gives CASSQEVQGTGGIPTGAFF.